The 29 T cell receptor beta chains reported below all come from one sample, sequenced in a study of T-cell reconstitution after alpha-beta-depleted transplantation in children. The authors prepared the TCRbeta library with unique molecular identifiers. TCRdb processed the PCR reads anew with MiXCR; each CDR3 protein has one entry. The sample holds 600,000 to 700,000 distinct CDR3 sequences, about an eighth seen once. This specimen consisted of PBMCs, obtained before TCRalphabeta/CD19-depleted stem cell transplant. These receptors originate from a girl aged 2 to 10 with congenital amegakaryocytic thrombocytopenia, due to receive a stem cell transplant.

The CDR3 loop is CASSPLFTGNTGELFF. As DNA, the CDR3 is TGTGCCAGCAGCCCCCTCTTTACGGGGAACACCGGGGAGCTGTTTTTT. The rearrangement joins TRBV5-6 to TRBJ2-2; no clear D gene. The CDR3 consists of 16 residues. CDR1 is SGHDT, CDR2 YYEEEE, per germline. V gave up 4 bases and J gave up 1 base, with 14 bases separating them.

This chain uses TRBV12-3 or TRBV12-4 with TRBJ1-1; no definite D call. The V and J ends lost 2 bases and 5 bases respectively, with 9 bases between them. The CDR3 consists of 13 residues. CDR3 in amino acids: CASSLFTGTEAFF. CDR3 nucleotides: TGTGCCAGCAGTTTATTCACCGGGACTGAAGCTTTCTTT.

In the case of this clonotype: At one end the junction does not follow the germline gene, possibly because of a read error. The V gene is TRBV7-8, the J gene TRBJ2-3, with 10 bases fitting TRBD2. CDR3 length: 20 amino acids. Germline V gene sequence: CDR1 SGHVS, CDR2 FQNEAQ. CDR3 loop: CASSFSTAGGPILGADTHYF. The CDR3 nucleotides are TGTGCCAGCAGCTTCTCTACAGCGGGAGGGCCAATTCTCGGGGCAGATACGCACTATTTT.

The rearrangement joins TRBV18 to TRBJ1-2, with D unclear. Trimming stripped 2 bases from V and 7 bases from J, with 14 bases between. The CDR3 has 14 amino acids. The germline V gene has CDR1 KGHSH and CDR2 LQKENI. The CDR3, as DNA: TGTGCCAGCTCACCAGGGATCCTTAGGAGTGGCTACACCTTC. This encodes CASSPGILRSGYTF. Together with reference TRBV18 and TRBJ1-2, the CDR3 gives the full variable domain: NAGVMQNPRHLVRRRGQEARLRCSPMKGHSHVYWYRQLPEEGLKFMVYLQKENIIDESGMPKERFSAEFPKEGPSILRIQQVVRGDSAAYFCASSPGILRSGYTFGSGTRLTVV.

The chain links TRBV5-1 to TRBJ2-1; perhaps TRBD1 as D (6 bases). The germline V and J ends were trimmed by 3 bases and 5 bases, with 21 bases remaining between them. The germline gives CDR1 SGHRS, CDR2 YFSETQ. The CDR3 sequence is 17 residues long. The CDR3 region has the DNA TGCGCCAGCAGCTCGCCCTTCGACAGGACGAAAAACAATGAGCAGTTCTTC. It yields the protein CASSSPFDRTKNNEQFF.

The table lists this clonotype with many counts. V and J are TRBV9 and TRBJ2-2, with no clear D. Germline V CDR1 and CDR2: SGDLS, YYNGEE. Trimming stripped 0 bases from V and 5 bases from J, with 8 bases between. This CDR3 comprises 14 residues. DNA of the CDR3: TGTGCCAGCAGCGTAGGTTGGGTAACCGGGGAGCTGTTTTTT. Translation: CASSVGWVTGELFF.

J is TRBJ2-3 and V is TRBV4-1; 7 bases are a match to TRBD2. Trimming cost V 5 bases and J 4 bases; bases outside gene matches: 12. The germline V gene encodes CDR1 MGHRA and CDR2 YSYEKL. The length of the CDR3 is 16 residues. The CDR3 nucleotides read TGCGCCAGCAGCAATTCCCCTCGGACTAGGGCAGATACGCAGTATTTT. Its translation is CASSNSPRTRADTQYF.

The chain links TRBV7-7 to TRBJ2-1; the match to TRBD2 covers 8 bases. The CDR3 contains 20 residues. Germline-derived CDR1 and CDR2 are SSHAT and FNYEAQ (reference sequence). Trimming cost V 1 base and J 4 bases; bases outside gene matches: 18. The DNA for the CDR3 is TGTGCCAGCAGCTTAGGCATCGGGAATCCACTACAGCGGGGGTACAATGAGCAGTTCTTC. Translating it yields CASSLGIGNPLQRGYNEQFF.

This clonotype turned up a few times. The gene calls are TRBV14 and TRBJ1-2; no definite D call. CDR3 length: 14 residues. CDR1 and CDR2 (germline): SGHDN, FVKESK. Trimming stripped 0 bases from V and 4 bases from J, with 9 bases between. The CDR3 sequence is CASSQDWNIYGYTF. DNA for the CDR3: TGTGCCAGCAGCCAAGACTGGAATATCTATGGCTACACCTTC.

This clonotype has at least ten counts. This sequence joins TRBV5-1 and TRBJ2-1; a possible D gene is TRBD2 (5 bases). This CDR3 is built from 13 residues. Trimming removed 4 bases at V and 7 bases at J, with 12 bases between. CDR1 and CDR2 (germline): SGHRS, YFSETQ. The CDR3 loop is CASSPGILNEQFF. The DNA for the CDR3 is TGCGCCAGCAGCCCGGGGATCCTAAATGAGCAGTTCTTC.

This clonotype appeared many times. J is TRBJ2-2 and V is TRBV6-1; D possibly uses TRBD1 or TRBD2 (5 bases each). This CDR3 has 14 residues. Germline loops: CDR1 MNHNS, CDR2 SASEGT. Trimming left V 6 bases short and J 6 bases short, with 14 bases between. CDR3 DNA sequence: TGTGCCAGCAGCGCGCCACGGGGCCCCGGGGAGCTGTTTTTT. This translates into CASSAPRGPGELFF.

This clonotype has only a few counts. The chain uses TRBV7-8 and TRBJ1-1, with D uncertain. Trimming stripped 5 bases from V and 0 bases from J, with 16 bases between. Germline lookup yields CDR1 SGHVS and CDR2 FQNEAQ. The CDR3 loop spans 16 amino acids. The CDR3 DNA follows: TGTGCCAGCAGCCTGAGGCCAGTTACGATGAACACTGAAGCTTTCTTT. It specifies CASSLRPVTMNTEAFF.

This clonotype was observed a few times. The chain has TRBV7-6 and TRBJ2-2; the match to TRBD2 covers 9 bases. Trimming at V came to 5 bases and at J to 7 bases, leaving 14 bases not matched to a gene. The CDR3 contains 17 residues. The germline gives CDR1 SGHVS, CDR2 FNYEAQ. CDR3 residues: CASSPDVAGVRGGELFF. CDR3 DNA sequence: TGTGCCAGCAGCCCAGACGTAGCGGGAGTCCGCGGCGGGGAGCTGTTTTTT.

This chain connects TRBV29-1 to TRBJ1-4; tentative D call: TRBD1 (6 bases). Germline assignment: CDR1 SQVTM and CDR2 ANQGSEA. V was pared by 5 bases and J by 7 bases, with 14 bases between. This CDR3 has 13 amino acids. The CDR3, as DNA: TGCAGCGTTACCGGCCAAGGGGGTGAAAAACTGTTTTTT. It encodes CSVTGQGGEKLFF.

In its sample, this clonotype was seen a few times. This rearrangement joins TRBV2 to TRBJ2-1, with D tentatively TRBD1 or TRBD2 (5 bases each). Trimming pared 3 bases from V and 0 bases from J, leaving 12 bases between. The CDR3 loop spans 16 amino acids. Looked up from germline, CDR1 is SNHLY and CDR2 is FYNNEI. The chain's CDR3 is CASSDRDGSSYNEQFF. The CDR3 coding sequence is TGTGCCAGCAGTGATAGGGACGGCAGCTCCTACAATGAGCAGTTCTTC.

This clonotype was seen more than once but under ten times. The chain employs TRBV27 and TRBJ2-2; a possible D gene is TRBD2 (5 bases). V lost 7 bases, J lost 4 bases, and 16 bases lay in between. This CDR3 is built from 15 residues. Germline V lookup: CDR1 MNHEY, CDR2 SMNVEV (reference sequence). Here the CDR3 DNA reads TGTGCCAGCAACTCAAAGGACGGGATCACCGGGGAGCTGTTTTTT. Translating it yields CASNSKDGITGELFF.

This clonotype was picked up many times. This chain uses TRBV12-3 or TRBV12-4 with TRBJ2-3, with 7 bases lining up with TRBD2. The ends lost 4 bases at V and 4 bases at J; junction bases unmatched: 5. The CDR3 is made up of 14 amino acids. The CDR3 nucleotides are TGTGCCAGCAGTTGGGCGGGAGCTTCAGATACGCAGTATTTT. Its protein is CASSWAGASDTQYF.

This clonotype was counted many times. The chain employs TRBV5-1 and TRBJ2-5, with 8 bases matching TRBD2. CDR3 length: 15 amino acids. CDR1 is SGHRS and CDR2 is YFSETQ in the germline V gene. V shed 1 base and J 2 bases; nucleotides not matched to a gene: 4. This CDR3 is CASSLWAGGQETQYF. CDR3 DNA: TGCGCCAGCAGCTTGTGGGCGGGAGGACAAGAGACCCAGTACTTC.

This clonotype has ten or more counts. The chain employs TRBV18 and TRBJ2-3, with a weak D call TRBD2 (7 bases). The V end was cut by 2 bases, the J end by 6 bases, with 21 bases between. CDR1 is KGHSH and CDR2 is LQKENI in the germline V gene. The CDR3 is made up of 17 amino acids. The CDR3 DNA follows: TGTGCCAGCTCACCATTCCGCATCGGGGGGCTGACCGATACGCAGTATTTT. This translates into CASSPFRIGGLTDTQYF.

This clonotype was observed at least ten times. V usage is TRBV11-2 and J usage is TRBJ2-3, with D uncertain. This CDR3 has 19 residues. Germline-derived CDR1 and CDR2 are SGHAT and FQNNGV. The germline V and J ends were trimmed by 4 bases and 0 bases, with 23 bases remaining between them. CDR3: CASSSPVKQILPSTDTQYF. The CDR3 DNA reads TGTGCCAGCAGCTCGCCGGTGAAGCAGATACTACCGAGCACAGATACGCAGTATTTT. Full variable domain (missing parts from reference TRBV11-2 and TRBJ2-3): EAGVAQSPRYKIIEKRQSVAFWCNPISGHATLYWYQQILGQGPKLLIQFQNNGVVDDSQLPKDRFSAERLKGVDSTLKIQPAKLEDSAVYLCASSSPVKQILPSTDTQYFGPGTRLTVL.

This clonotype was observed a handful of times. This rearrangement joins TRBV27 to TRBJ2-7; 8 bases fit TRBD2. CDR1 and CDR2 from the germline V gene are MNHEY and SMNVEV (reference sequence). Germline trimming cut 7 bases from V and 4 bases from J; bases unmatched to any gene: 6. The CDR3 is 13 residues long. CDR3 sequence reads: CASKRAGDYEQYF. The CDR3 bases are TGTGCCAGCAAAAGAGCGGGAGATTACGAGCAGTACTTC.

At least ten counts were recorded for this clonotype. This chain joins TRBV7-6 and TRBJ2-5; D remains unclear. The CDR3 loop spans 16 amino acids. Per the germline V gene, CDR1 is SGHVS and CDR2 is FNYEAQ. V gave up 1 base and J gave up 5 bases, with 17 bases separating them. This CDR3 reads CASSLDPWQFAETQYF. CDR3 sequence (DNA): TGTGCCAGCAGCTTAGATCCATGGCAGTTCGCGGAGACCCAGTACTTC. The full variable domain, with the rest looked up from reference TRBV7-6 and TRBJ2-5, is GAGVSQSPRYKVTKRGQDVALRCDPISGHVSLYWYRQALGQGPEFLTYFNYEAQQDKSGLPNDRFSAERPEGSISTLTIQRTEQRDSAMYRCASSLDPWQFAETQYFGPGTRLLVL.

The V call is TRBV20-1, the J call TRBJ2-2; 12 nucleotides agree with TRBD2. Looked up from germline, CDR1 is DFQATT and CDR2 is SNEGSKA (reference sequence). The CDR3 spans 18 residues. The J segment lost 0 bases and the V segment lost 7 bases, leaving 12 bases of the junction unmatched. The CDR3 DNA reads as TGCAGTGTTCAGGTCTGGGCTAGCGGGAGGGCGAACACCGGGGAGCTGTTTTTT. Protein sequence: CSVQVWASGRANTGELFF.

This clonotype was counted many times. The chain employs TRBV28 and TRBJ2-1; the match to TRBD1 covers 7 bases. Germline CDR1 MDHEN, CDR2 SYDVKM. This CDR3 comprises 15 residues. Losses at the gene ends were 2 bases for V and 10 bases for J; bases not matched to a gene: 11. CDR3 bases: TGTGCCAGCAGTTTACGGGACAGACCAAGGGTCGAGCAGTTCTTC. Translating gives CASSLRDRPRVEQFF.

The sample holds many counts of this clonotype. J is TRBJ2-1 and V is TRBV28; 7 nucleotides agree with TRBD2. J was trimmed by 12 bases and V by 3 bases; bases with no gene match: 14. The CDR3 length is 15 residues. The germline CDR1 and CDR2 sequences are MDHEN and SYDVKM. In DNA, the CDR3 is TGTGCCAGCAGTTTTAGCGGGTGGACCTGGGGTGTGCAGTTCTTC. Protein: CASSFSGWTWGVQFF. The variable domain in full, completed from reference TRBV28 and TRBJ2-1, reads DVKVTQSSRYLVKRTGEKVFLECVQDMDHENMFWYRQDPGLGLRLIYFSYDVKMKEKGDIPEGYSVSREKKERFSLILESASTNQTSMYLCASSFSGWTWGVQFFGPGTRLTVL.

This clonotype was counted ten times or more. The gene calls are TRBV7-8 and TRBJ2-1; TRBD1 matches at 10 bases. CDR1 is SGHVS and CDR2 is FQNEAQ in the germline V gene. The J segment lost 6 bases and the V segment lost 5 bases, leaving 7 bases of the junction unmatched. The CDR3 is 15 residues long. The CDR3 DNA reads TGTGCCAGCAGCACCAGACAGGGGGCTGGCAATGAGCAGTTCTTC. Encoded protein: CASSTRQGAGNEQFF.

J is TRBJ2-1 and V is TRBV28, with a possible D match to TRBD2 (6 bases). Germline-derived CDR1 and CDR2 are MDHEN and SYDVKM. V dropped 8 bases and J dropped 9 bases, with 17 bases sitting between them. CDR3 length: 13 amino acids. This CDR3 is CASSSSWGLEQFF. CDR3 in DNA: TGTGCCAGCTCCTCCTCCTGGGGACTTGAGCAGTTCTTC.

This clonotype was seen ten or more times. This chain joins TRBV12-3 or TRBV12-4 and TRBJ1-5, with 7 bases aligning to TRBD1. This CDR3 contains 13 residues. Germline trimming cut 3 bases from V and 12 bases from J; bases unmatched to any gene: 8. The CDR3 coding sequence is TGTGCCAGCAGTTTCGGGACAGCGTTCTTCCAGCATTTT. It yields the protein CASSFGTAFFQHF.

The chain joins TRBV7-9 to TRBJ1-1; possible D gene TRBD1, 5 bases. The V end was cut by 6 bases, the J end by 6 bases, with 17 bases between. The CDR3 contains 14 residues. Per germline, CDR1 SEHNR and CDR2 FQNEAQ (reference sequence). Here the CDR3 DNA reads TGTGCCAGCAGATCCGGGGGAGTGGCCGCTGAAGCTTTCTTT. This codes for CASRSGGVAAEAFF.